These 10 T cell receptor beta chains share one sample of origin, sequenced in a study of CD8+CD57+ T cells in acquired aplastic anemia. Researchers used genomic DNA as the template to profile TCR beta VDJ and CDR3. TCRdb re-called the reads through MiXCR, storing one row per CDR3 protein. Of roughly 300,000 distinct CDR3 sequences in the sample, 56% were seen once. Sequenced sample: sorted CD4+, CD8+, or CD8+CD57+ T cells (not recorded which) from PBMCs. The receptors originated from a human donor with severe aplastic anemia or a healthy control (not recorded which).

This clonotype was seen repeatedly, ten times or more. J is TRBJ2-2 and V is TRBV19, with D perhaps matching TRBD1 or TRBD2 (7 bases each). V lost 7 bases, J lost 6 bases, and 24 bases lay in between. Germline CDR1 is LNHDA and CDR2 is SQIVND (reference sequence). The CDR3 is made up of 17 amino acids. The CDR3 sequence is CASNRPRGGMRPGELFF. The DNA of the CDR3 is TGTGCCAGTAACCGGCCCAGGGGGGGAATGAGGCCCGGGGAGCTGTTTTTT.

This clonotype was observed at least ten times. CDR3 DNA sequence: TGTGCCAGCAGGCGGGAGCACTCCTATAATTCACCCCTCCACTTT. Its translation: CASRREHSYNSPLHF. The J gene is TRBJ1-6, the V gene TRBV6-5; unclear D gene. Per germline, CDR1 MNHEY and CDR2 SVGAGI. Trimming took 6 bases from V and 0 from J, leaving 9 bases between them. The CDR3 is made up of 15 amino acids.

This sequence joins TRBV7-2 and TRBJ2-3; weak D call: TRBD2 (7 bases). The CDR3 length is 14 residues. Germline V gene sequence: CDR1 SGHTA, CDR2 FQGNSA. Trimming removed 2 bases from V and 5 bases from J, with 11 bases in between. CDR3 sequence (DNA): TGTGCCAGCAGCTTAAGGGGGGGAGGAGATACGCAGTATTTT. The encoded protein is CASSLRGGGDTQYF. Together with reference TRBV7-2 and TRBJ2-3, the CDR3 gives the full variable domain: GAGVSQSPSNKVTEKGKDVELRCDPISGHTALYWYRQSLGQGLEFLIYFQGNSAPDKSGLPSDRFSAERTGGSVSTLTIQRTQQEDSAVYLCASSLRGGGDTQYFGPGTRLTVL.

The V and J genes are TRBV6-4 and TRBJ2-7; 8 nucleotides agree with TRBD2. Germline lookup yields CDR1 MRHNA and CDR2 SNTAGT. This CDR3 is built from 15 residues. V was pared by 4 bases and J by 2 bases, with 7 bases of the junction left unmatched. In nucleotides, the CDR3 is TGTGCCAGCAGTGCTGGAAGCGGGGGCCCCTACGAGCAGTACTTC. It codes for CASSAGSGGPYEQYF.

The rearrangement joins TRBV20-1 to TRBJ1-5; 8 bases fit TRBD1. The CDR3 length is 13 residues. V was clipped by 2 bases and J by 8 bases; unmatched bases: 5. Per germline, CDR1 DFQATT and CDR2 SNEGSKA (reference sequence). The CDR3 DNA reads as TGCAGTGCTAGACGCCAGGGGGCGAAGCCCCAGCATTTT. Its protein product is CSARRQGAKPQHF.

Ten or more counts support this clonotype. The chain employs TRBV7-8 and TRBJ2-4, with D possibly TRBD2 on 5 matching bases. Germline V gene data show CDR1 as SGHVS and CDR2 as FQNEAQ. Trimming took 0 bases from V and 7 from J, leaving 13 bases between them. The CDR3 loop spans 15 amino acids. In DNA, the CDR3 is TGTGCCAGCAGCTTAGCGGTTGGGGTAGCGAACATTCAGTACTTC. Translated: CASSLAVGVANIQYF.

Ten or more counts support this clonotype. This chain links TRBV15 with TRBJ2-7, with 9 bases aligning to TRBD1. The CDR3 totals 14 residues. The V segment lost 5 bases and the J segment 2 bases; nucleotides outside the gene matches: 4. From germline, CDR1 is LNHNV and CDR2 YYDKDF (reference sequence). Here the CDR3 reads CATSDRTGAYEQYF. CDR3 in DNA: TGTGCCACCAGCGACCGGACAGGGGCCTACGAGCAGTACTTC.

This rearrangement joins TRBV24-1 to TRBJ2-2; TRBD1 is a possible D gene (5 bases). Deletions cut 8 bases from V and 5 bases from J, with 11 bases between. Germline CDR1 is KGHDR and CDR2 is SFDVKD. The CDR3 spans 13 residues. The CDR3 here is CATTGSSTGELFF. CDR3 coding DNA: TGTGCCACCACAGGGTCGTCTACCGGGGAGCTGTTTTTT.

The gene calls are TRBV10-3 and TRBJ1-1; D gene unclear. The V gene's germline CDR1 is ENHRY and CDR2 SYGVKD. The CDR3 is made up of 15 amino acids. The germline V and J ends were trimmed by 0 bases and 11 bases, with 19 bases remaining between them. This chain's CDR3 is CAISESGRLGSLAFF. As DNA, the CDR3 is TGTGCCATCAGTGAGTCGGGTCGTCTCGGATCGTTGGCTTTCTTT.

V and J are TRBV20-1 and TRBJ2-3; maybe TRBD2 (6 bases). V was pared by 7 bases and J by 2 bases, with 13 bases between. Germline CDR1 DFQATT, CDR2 SNEGSKA (reference sequence). The CDR3 has 13 amino acids. The CDR3 nucleotides read TGCAGTGGTCGGGACTTTGTCACAGATACGCAGTATTTT. Protein: CSGRDFVTDTQYF.